This T cell receptor (beta chain) was sequenced during a study of T cells after yellow fever vaccination. For the study at large: Any fraction with a low cell number was prepared using SMART-Seq v4 Ultra Low Input.

Study results and caveats: In post-booster samples, most primary-vaccination clones reappeared (approximately 96% CD4, 88% CD8). CD4 and CD8 compartments shared a small share of clonotypes.

In this sample, this clonotype turned up a few times. Its antigen is not known. Via MiXCR, TCRdb re-called the 5' RACE reads, giving one row per CDR3 protein. The sample includes 100,000 to 150,000 distinct CDR3 sequences, more than 6% of them seen just once. The sequencing used CD4+ T cells sorted from PBMCs, collected about 10 days after the first yellow fever vaccination. The TCR was taken from a young man who received the YFV17D yellow fever vaccine.

CDR3 loop: CASSQDLDPGANVLTF. The CDR3, as DNA: TGCGCCAGCAGCCAAGATTTGGACCCTGGGGCCAACGTCCTGACTTTC. J is TRBJ2-6 and V is TRBV4-3; the D is unclear. The germline V and J ends were trimmed by 0 bases and 2 bases, with 8 bases remaining between them. From germline, CDR1 is LGHNA and CDR2 YSLEER. The CDR3 is made up of 16 amino acids.